This TCR beta chain came from a study of cytomegalovirus exposure and HLA in healthy donors. Study observations and caveats: Many donors carried some public TCRs, although rarity characterized most TCR sequences.

The donors were members of the validation cohort comprising over 90 subjects, separate from the roughly 640-subject first cohort. About this clone: The target antigen is unknown.

TCRdb's table, derived via immunoSEQ multiplex PCR, lists solely in-frame clones and lacks some. Found here are about 160,000 clones, about 82% of them singletons; the top ten hold around 2.4%. The germline V gene has CDR1 SGHDN and CDR2 FVKESK. The CDR3 covers 12 residues. Trimming took 10 bases from V and 2 from J; bases not matched to a gene: 3. The receptor comes from a man aged 25-45 years in good health and CMV-seropositive. Source material: PBMCs. The chain has TRBV14 and TRBJ2-7, with 9 bases identical to TRBD1. This chain's CDR3 is CATNRGPYEQYF. CDR3 nucleotide sequence: TGTGCCACAAACAGGGGGCCCTACGAGCAGTACTTC.